This T cell receptor (beta chain) was recovered during a study of pediatric ulcerative colitis. General study findings and limits: Two rectal clonotypes were found only in ulcerative colitis patients, all of them. Some T cells in rectal biopsies may come from blood, especially with overt colitis.

The assay was run at survey level. Samples were sequenced at Survey level, maximum 500,000 reads. Method: immunoSEQ multiplex PCR; TCRdb's copy keeps in-frame clones and lacks some. The table includes about 15,000 clones, roughly 74% detected once. Rectal tissue came from one to two pinch biopsies taken at colonoscopy. On this clone: The antigen remains undetermined.

This CDR3 region has 16 residues. CDR1 and CDR2 (germline): MNHNS, SASEGT. The V and J ends lost 3 bases and 6 bases, in that order; junction bases with no gene match: 12. The TCR was taken from a girl between 5 and 17 years old with moderate ulcerative colitis. This chain links TRBV6-1 with TRBJ2-3, with TRBD2 identical over 7 bases. Sample: gut tissue. CDR3 sequence reads: CASSDYAAGRRDTQYF. CDR3 nucleotides: TGTGCCAGCAGTGACTACGCAGCGGGACGTAGGGATACGCAGTATTTT.